The TCR beta chain described here comes from a study of cytomegalovirus exposure and HLA in healthy donors. Study-wide context: One earlier analysis, a look at approximately 190 million T cells, found approximately 120 million unique TCR beta sequences. Points from the study as a whole: Per a prior analysis, the majority of TCR beta V segments were productive roughly 90% or roughly 30% of the time. Altogether, 160 or so TCR beta chains were recorded as cytomegalovirus-associated. Near-uniform donor sequencing depth was presumed by presence/absence analyses.

The PCR contained 60 Vbeta and 13 Jbeta primers. Method: immunoSEQ multiplex PCR; TCRdb's copy keeps in-frame clones and lacks some. The data contain around 160,000 clones, approximately 71% of them singletons. The germline CDR1 and CDR2 sequences are SGDLS and YYNGEE. The trim removed 3 bases at V and 9 bases at J, leaving 8 bases unmatched. This CDR3 comprises 15 residues. About this clone itself: Its antigen remains unidentified.

The chain recombines TRBV9 with TRBJ2-1; 11 bases map to TRBD2. Sequencing input: PBMCs. This sequence was found in a male donor in good health and CMV-seronegative. This CDR3 reads CASSAIAGGPGEQFF. Here the CDR3 DNA reads TGTGCCAGCAGCGCTATAGCGGGGGGGCCGGGTGAGCAGTTCTTC.